Listed below are T cell receptor beta chains from one sample, sequenced in a study. One entry per CDR3 protein, called by TCRdb with MiXCR from the 5' RACE reads. The sample has roughly 39,000 distinct CDR3 sequences, 18% seen once. The sample comprised naive CD4+ T cells sorted from a lymph node. The receptors derive from a female donor with breast cancer. The CDR3 runs from the conserved cysteine through the conserved F or W. Each record gives: D gene, V gene, clone size, CDR3 length, J gene, CDR3 protein, CDR3 DNA. D genes are given only for firm matches. Size values are once, few and many counts, or a class for expanded clones, and some rows have none.

.	TRBV5-1	.	15	TRBJ1-1	CASSNLQGLNTEAFF	TGCGCCAGCAGTAATCTACAGGGTTTGAACACTGAAGCTTTCTTT
.	TRBV7-2	few	14	TRBJ1-1	CASSLSRMNTEAFF	TGTGCCAGCAGCTTATCAAGGATGAACACTGAAGCTTTCTTT
TRBD2	TRBV9	few	16	TRBJ2-3	CASSVGPSGSTDTQYF	TGTGCCAGCAGCGTAGGCCCTAGCGGGAGCACAGATACGCAGTATTTT
.	TRBV28	.	14	TRBJ1-5	CASSRDPSNQPQHF	TGTGCCAGCAGCCGGGACCCGAGCAATCAGCCCCAGCATTTT
TRBD1	TRBV24-1	few	16	TRBJ2-3	CATSDLGTGRDDTQYF	TGTGCCACCAGTGATTTAGGGACAGGGCGGGATGATACGCAGTATTTT
.	TRBV12-3/TRBV12-4	.	14	TRBJ2-2	CASNRMLDTGELFF	TGTGCCAGCAATAGAATGTTGGACACCGGGGAGCTGTTTTTT
.	TRBV5-1	.	12	TRBJ2-1	CASSLDRGEQFF	TGCGCCAGCAGCTTGGACCGAGGGGAGCAGTTCTTC
.	TRBV4-1	many	18	TRBJ1-1	CASSQDPYLEGMNTEAFF	TGCGCCAGCAGCCAAGATCCCTATCTCGAGGGGATGAACACTGAAGCTTTCTTT
.	TRBV29-1	.	11	TRBJ2-3	CSVGFTDTQYF	TGCAGCGTCGGGTTCACAGATACGCAGTATTTT
.	TRBV30	few	13	TRBJ2-3	CAWDHLSADTQYF	TGTGCCTGGGACCATCTTAGCGCAGATACGCAGTATTTT
.	TRBV5-1	many	15	TRBJ1-1	CASSAGTAGATEAFF	TGCGCCAGCAGCGCAGGGACGGCAGGAGCGACTGAAGCTTTCTTT
TRBD2	TRBV4-1	many	21	TRBJ2-5	CASSQGPWGSGGYYHQETQYF	TGCGCCAGCAGCCAAGGGCCTTGGGGTAGCGGGGGCTATTATCACCAAGAGACCCAGTACTTC
.	TRBV7-9	few	12	TRBJ1-2	CASSRQNYGYTF	TGTGCCAGCAGTCGACAGAACTATGGCTACACCTTC
TRBD2	TRBV28	.	15	TRBJ2-7	CASSPRRGGVNEQYF	TGTGCCAGCAGCCCCCGCCGGGGGGGAGTCAACGAGCAGTACTTC
.	TRBV10-3	many	13	TRBJ2-3	CAISLSDTDTQYF	TGTGCCATCAGCCTTAGCGACACAGATACGCAGTATTTT
.	TRBV20-1	few	14	TRBJ1-4	CSAQPTGLGEKLFF	TGCAGTGCCCAACCTACAGGGCTTGGGGAAAAACTGTTTTTT
.	TRBV28	.	14	TRBJ1-5	CASCPGDSNQPQHF	TGTGCCAGCTGCCCGGGGGATAGCAATCAGCCCCAGCATTTT
.	TRBV20-1	many	13	TRBJ2-7	CSASNRRDYEQYF	TGCAGTGCTTCTAACCGTAGAGACTACGAGCAGTACTTC
.	TRBV6-5	.	15	TRBJ2-7	CASSLRDGSSYEQYF	TGTGCCAGCAGCCTCCGGGACGGGAGCTCCTACGAGCAGTACTTC
TRBD2	TRBV6-2/TRBV6-3	.	14	TRBJ2-1	CATTGGGSRNEQFF	TGTGCCACCACGGGGGGGGGATCGCGCAATGAGCAGTTCTTC
.	TRBV7-2	few	15	TRBJ1-1	CASSLDRMAGTEAFF	TGTGCCAGCAGCTTAGATCGGATGGCGGGCACTGAAGCTTTCTTT
.	TRBV12-3/TRBV12-4	few	16	TRBJ2-6	CASRKGGAAGANVLTF	TGTGCCAGCAGGAAGGGGGGGGCGGCTGGGGCCAACGTCCTGACTTTC
.	TRBV7-2	.	12	TRBJ1-1	CASSSPGLRAFF	TGTGCCAGCAGCTCACCGGGGCTTAGAGCTTTCTTT
.	TRBV7-8	few	18	TRBJ1-5	CASSLRSSGAGSNQPQHF	TGTGCCAGCAGCTTAAGGTCATCAGGGGCGGGTAGCAATCAGCCCCAGCATTTT
.	TRBV5-1	few	15	TRBJ2-3	CASRKGAISTDTQYF	TGCGCCAGCAGAAAGGGCGCCATTAGCACAGATACGCAGTATTTT
.	TRBV5-4	many	15	TRBJ2-3	CASSLAGGSTDTQYF	TGTGCCAGCAGCTTGGCCGGCGGGAGCACAGATACGCAGTATTTT
TRBD1	TRBV7-2	many	12	TRBJ2-7	CASSTYRGEQYF	TGTGCCAGCAGCACATACAGGGGCGAGCAGTACTTC
TRBD1	TRBV5-1	.	14	TRBJ1-1	CASSRDRGNTEACF	TGCGCCAGCAGCCGGGACAGGGGGAATACTGAAGCTTGCTTT
.	TRBV6-2/TRBV6-3	few	14	TRBJ2-1	CASTRLGSYNEQFF	TGTGCCAGCACCAGACTTGGGTCCTACAATGAGCAGTTCTTC
.	TRBV5-1	medium-sized	13	TRBJ1-2	CASSSDTYSGYTF	TGCGCCAGCAGCAGCGATACGTATTCGGGCTACACCTTC
.	TRBV5-5	few	14	TRBJ2-5	CASSLEGHQETQYF	TGTGCCAGCAGCTTGGAGGGGCATCAAGAGACCCAGTACTTC
.	TRBV30	many	11	TRBJ1-2	CAWSALYGYTF	TGTGCCTGGAGTGCCCTCTATGGCTACACCTTC
.	TRBV11-2	.	14	TRBJ1-2	CASSSTSSDYGYTF	TGTGCCAGCAGCTCGACAAGTTCGGACTATGGCTACACCTTC
TRBD1	TRBV7-3	few	16	TRBJ2-5	CASSVTGRQGRETQYF	TGTGCCAGCAGCGTAACAGGTCGACAGGGAAGAGAGACCCAGTACTTC
.	TRBV11-1	once	13	TRBJ2-7	CASSFTVSYERYF	TGTGCCAGCAGCTTCACGGTATCTTACGAGCGGTACTTC
TRBD2	TRBV27	.	18	TRBJ2-5	CASSIGAGGDDGEETQYF	TGTGCCAGCAGTATCGGAGCGGGAGGGGACGACGGGGAAGAGACCCAGTACTTC
.	TRBV20-1	few	14	TRBJ2-7	CSAPAPGSSYEQYF	TGCAGTGCTCCGGCCCCAGGGTCTTCCTACGAGCAGTACTTC
TRBD1	TRBV12-3/TRBV12-4	.	13	TRBJ2-2	CAARGLNTGELFF	TGTGCCGCGAGGGGGCTGAACACCGGGGAGCTGTTTTTT
.	TRBV11-2	few	14	TRBJ2-7	CASSLDWGADEQYF	TGTGCCAGCAGCTTAGACTGGGGGGCAGACGAGCAGTACTTC
.	TRBV7-2	few	13	TRBJ2-1	CASSPTASDEQFF	TGTGCCAGCAGCCCGACGGCCTCGGATGAGCAGTTCTTC
TRBD2	TRBV5-6	.	15	TRBJ2-5	CASSLVGRVQETQYF	TGTGCCAGCAGCTTGGTCGGGAGGGTGCAAGAGACCCAGTACTTC
TRBD2	TRBV5-1	few	16	TRBJ2-4	CASSLGPASGSDIQYF	TGCGCCAGCAGCTTGGGGCCCGCTAGCGGCTCGGACATTCAGTACTTC
.	TRBV2	.	14	TRBJ2-2	CASSPRTGMGELFF	TGTGCCAGCAGCCCAAGGACCGGCATGGGGGAGCTGTTCTTT
.	TRBV11-2	.	16	TRBJ1-6	CASSLDLGRTNSPLHF	TGTGCCAGCAGCTTAGATTTGGGGAGAACTAATTCACCCCTCCACTTT
TRBD1	TRBV15	few	17	TRBJ1-2	CATSRESAGTAFYGYTF	TGTGCCACCAGCAGGGAAAGCGCCGGGACAGCTTTCTATGGCTACACCTTC
.	TRBV3-1	few	11	TRBJ2-1	CASSQASRLRF	TGTGCCAGCAGCCAAGCTAGTCGCCTACGGTTT
TRBD1	TRBV5-1	few	15	TRBJ2-5	CASSNEQGGQETQYF	TGCGCCAGCAGCAATGAACAGGGGGGCCAAGAGACCCAGTACTTC
TRBD1	TRBV4-3	many	17	TRBJ1-4	CASSPYPGGATNEKLFF	TGCGCCAGCAGCCCTTACCCAGGGGGGGCAACTAATGAAAAACTGTTTTTT
.	TRBV7-2	.	12	TRBJ2-1	CASSLTVGEQFF	TGTGCCAGCAGCCTGACAGTGGGTGAGCAGTTCTTC
TRBD1	TRBV7-2	.	14	TRBJ1-2	CASSRQGFSYGYTF	TGTGCCAGCAGCCGACAGGGCTTCAGCTATGGCTACACCTTC
TRBD1	TRBV29-1	many	12	TRBJ2-7	CSVRDRLYEQYF	TGCAGCGTCCGGGACAGATTATACGAGCAGTACTTC
.	TRBV9	.	13	TRBJ1-2	CASMSLNLYGYTF	TGTGCCAGCATGAGCCTTAACCTCTATGGCTACACCTTC
TRBD2	TRBV7-9	.	17	TRBJ2-6	CASSRDYSGSGANVLTF	TGTGCCAGCAGCCGGGACTATTCGGGCTCTGGGGCCAACGTCCTGACTTTC
.	TRBV18	few	14	TRBJ2-7	CASSPRWTSYEQYF	TGTGCCAGCTCTCCACGGTGGACCTCCTACGAGCAGTACTTC
.	TRBV10-3	few	16	TRBJ2-7	CAISEGQRGGSYEQYF	TGTGCCATCAGTGAGGGGCAACGGGGCGGATCCTACGAGCAGTACTTC